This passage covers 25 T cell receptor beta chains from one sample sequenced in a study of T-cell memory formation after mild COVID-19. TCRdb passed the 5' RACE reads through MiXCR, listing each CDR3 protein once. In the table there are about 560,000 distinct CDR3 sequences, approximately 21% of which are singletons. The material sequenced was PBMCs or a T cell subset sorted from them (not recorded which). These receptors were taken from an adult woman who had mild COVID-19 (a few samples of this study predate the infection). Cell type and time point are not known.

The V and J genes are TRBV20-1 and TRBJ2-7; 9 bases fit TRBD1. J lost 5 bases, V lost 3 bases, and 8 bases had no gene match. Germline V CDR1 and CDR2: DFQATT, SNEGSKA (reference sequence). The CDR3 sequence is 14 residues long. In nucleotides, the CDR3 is TGCAGTGCTAGGGCCGGGACAGGGCGCAACGAGCAGTACTTC. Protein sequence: CSARAGTGRNEQYF.

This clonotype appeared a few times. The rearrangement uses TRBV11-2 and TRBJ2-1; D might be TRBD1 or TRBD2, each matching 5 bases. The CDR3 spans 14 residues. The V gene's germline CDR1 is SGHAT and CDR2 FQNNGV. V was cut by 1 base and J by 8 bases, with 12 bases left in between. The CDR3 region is CASSLGTGADEQFF. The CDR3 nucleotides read TGTGCCAGCAGCTTAGGGACCGGGGCGGATGAGCAGTTCTTC.

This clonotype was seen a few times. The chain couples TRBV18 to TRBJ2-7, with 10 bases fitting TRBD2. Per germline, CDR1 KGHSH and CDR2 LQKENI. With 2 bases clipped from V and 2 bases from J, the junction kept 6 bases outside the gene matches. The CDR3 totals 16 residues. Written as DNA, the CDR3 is TGTGCCAGCTCACCAGGACTAGCGGCCCTACCCTACGAGCAGTACTTC. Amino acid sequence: CASSPGLAALPYEQYF.

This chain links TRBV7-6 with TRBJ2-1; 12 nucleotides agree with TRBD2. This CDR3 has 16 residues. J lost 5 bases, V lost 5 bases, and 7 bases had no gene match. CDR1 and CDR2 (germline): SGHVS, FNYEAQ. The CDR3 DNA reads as TGTGCCAGCAGCACATGGACTAGCGGGACCGACAATGAGCAGTTCTTC. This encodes CASSTWTSGTDNEQFF.

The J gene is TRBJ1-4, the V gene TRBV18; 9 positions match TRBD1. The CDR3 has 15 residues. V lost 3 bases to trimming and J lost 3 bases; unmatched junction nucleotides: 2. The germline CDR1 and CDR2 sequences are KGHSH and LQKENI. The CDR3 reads CASSPDRGANEKLFF. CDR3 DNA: TGTGCCAGCTCACCGGACAGGGGAGCTAATGAAAAACTGTTTTTT.

CDR3: CASSPGLADDEAYEQYF. CDR3 DNA sequence: TGTGCCAGCAGCCCGGGACTAGCGGACGATGAAGCCTACGAGCAGTACTTC. V gene TRBV12-1 combines with J gene TRBJ2-7; TRBD2 was called by the table and not checked on the DNA. TRBV12-1 is described as a pseudogene. CDR3 length equals 17 residues.

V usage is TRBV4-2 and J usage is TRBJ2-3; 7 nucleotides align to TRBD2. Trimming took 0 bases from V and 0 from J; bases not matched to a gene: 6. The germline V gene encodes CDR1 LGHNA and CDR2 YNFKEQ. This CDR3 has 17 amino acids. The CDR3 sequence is CASSQDSSGTSTDTQYF. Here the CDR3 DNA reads TGTGCCAGCAGCCAAGATTCAAGCGGGACTAGCACAGATACGCAGTATTTT.

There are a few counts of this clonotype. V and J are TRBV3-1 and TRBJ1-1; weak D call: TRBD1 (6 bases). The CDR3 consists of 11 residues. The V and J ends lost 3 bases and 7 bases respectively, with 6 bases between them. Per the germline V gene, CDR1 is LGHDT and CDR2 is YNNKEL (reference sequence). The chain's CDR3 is CASSQDSEAFF. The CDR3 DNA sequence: TGTGCCAGCAGCCAGGACAGTGAAGCTTTCTTT.

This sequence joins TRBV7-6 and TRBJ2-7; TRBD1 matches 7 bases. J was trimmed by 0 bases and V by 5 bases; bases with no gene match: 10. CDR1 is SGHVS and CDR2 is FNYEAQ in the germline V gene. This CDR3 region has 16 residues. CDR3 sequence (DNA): TGTGCCAGCAGCGCCCGACCGGGACAGAGCTCCTACGAGCAGTACTTC. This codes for CASSARPGQSSYEQYF.

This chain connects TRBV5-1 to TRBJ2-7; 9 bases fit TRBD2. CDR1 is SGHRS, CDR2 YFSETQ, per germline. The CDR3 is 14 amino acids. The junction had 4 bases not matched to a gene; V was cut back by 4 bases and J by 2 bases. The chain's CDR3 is CASSHASGTYEQYF. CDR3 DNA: TGCGCCAGCAGCCACGCTAGCGGGACCTACGAGCAGTACTTC. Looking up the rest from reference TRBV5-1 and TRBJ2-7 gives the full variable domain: KAGVTQTPRYLIKTRGQQVTLSCSPISGHRSVSWYQQTPGQGLQFLFEYFSETQRNKGNFPGRFSGRQFSNSRSEMNVSTLELGDSALYLCASSHASGTYEQYFGPGTRLTVT.

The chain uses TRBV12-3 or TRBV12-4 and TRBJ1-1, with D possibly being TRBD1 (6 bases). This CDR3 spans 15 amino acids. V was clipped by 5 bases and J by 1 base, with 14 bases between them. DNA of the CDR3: TGTGCCAGCAGTGCGTGGGACATAACGAACACTGAAGCTTTCTTT. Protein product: CASSAWDITNTEAFF.

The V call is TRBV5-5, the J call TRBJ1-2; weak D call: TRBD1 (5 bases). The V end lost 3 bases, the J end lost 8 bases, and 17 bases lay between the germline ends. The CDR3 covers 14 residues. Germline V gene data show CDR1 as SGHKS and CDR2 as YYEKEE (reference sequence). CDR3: CASSSDSPRGGYTF. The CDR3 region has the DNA TGTGCCAGCAGCTCCGACAGTCCTCGGGGCGGCTACACCTTC.

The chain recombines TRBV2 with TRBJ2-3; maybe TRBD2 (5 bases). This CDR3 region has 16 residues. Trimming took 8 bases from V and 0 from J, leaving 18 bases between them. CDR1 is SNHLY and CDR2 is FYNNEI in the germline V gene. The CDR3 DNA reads TGTGCCAGCGCCGCCCAAGGACTCGTTAGCACAGATACGCAGTATTTT. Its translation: CASAAQGLVSTDTQYF.

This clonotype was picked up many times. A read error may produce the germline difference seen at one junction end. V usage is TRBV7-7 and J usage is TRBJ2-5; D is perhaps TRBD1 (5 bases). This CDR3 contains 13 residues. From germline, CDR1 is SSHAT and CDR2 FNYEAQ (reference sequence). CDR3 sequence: CASSQTGQETQYF. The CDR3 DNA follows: TGTGCTAGCAGCCAAACAGGACAAGAGACCCAGTACTTC. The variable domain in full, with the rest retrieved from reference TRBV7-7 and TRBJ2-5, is GAGVSQSPRYKVTKRGQDVTLRCDPISSHATLYWYQQALGQGPEFLTYFNYEAQPDKSGLPSDRFSAERPEGSISTLTIQRTEQRDSAMYRCASSQTGQETQYFGPGTRLLVL.

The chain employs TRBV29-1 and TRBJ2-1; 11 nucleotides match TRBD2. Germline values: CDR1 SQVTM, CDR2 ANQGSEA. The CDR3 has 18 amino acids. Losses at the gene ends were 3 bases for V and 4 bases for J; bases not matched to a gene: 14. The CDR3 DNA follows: TGCAGCGTTGAGGGGGATACTAGCGGGAGCGGACTATACAATGAGCAGTTCTTC. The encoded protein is CSVEGDTSGSGLYNEQFF.

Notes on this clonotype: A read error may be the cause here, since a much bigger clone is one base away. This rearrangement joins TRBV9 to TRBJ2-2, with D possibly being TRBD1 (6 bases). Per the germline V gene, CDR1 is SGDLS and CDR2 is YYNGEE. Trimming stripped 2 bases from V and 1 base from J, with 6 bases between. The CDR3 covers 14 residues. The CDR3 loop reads CASSVGQNTGELFF. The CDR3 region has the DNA TGTGCCAGCAGCGTGGGACAGAACACCGGGGAGCTGTTTTTT.

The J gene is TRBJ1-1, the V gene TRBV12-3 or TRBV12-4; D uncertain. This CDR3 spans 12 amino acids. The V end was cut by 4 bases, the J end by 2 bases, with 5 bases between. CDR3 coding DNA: TGTGCCAGCAGTTGGCCTAACACTGAAGCTTTCTTT. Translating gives CASSWPNTEAFF.

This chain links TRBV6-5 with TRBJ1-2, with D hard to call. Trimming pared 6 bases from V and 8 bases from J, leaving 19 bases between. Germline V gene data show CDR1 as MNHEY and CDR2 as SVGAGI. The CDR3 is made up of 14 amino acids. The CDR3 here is CASSPGSSTRGYTF. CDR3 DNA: TGTGCCAGCAGCCCTGGTTCGTCGACAAGGGGCTACACCTTC.

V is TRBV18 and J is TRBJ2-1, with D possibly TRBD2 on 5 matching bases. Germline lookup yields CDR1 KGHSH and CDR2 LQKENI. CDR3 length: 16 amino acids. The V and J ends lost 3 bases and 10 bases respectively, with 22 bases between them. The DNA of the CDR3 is TGTGCCAGCTCACCCTTCCTGGACTCCGATAGACTAGAGCAGTTCTTC. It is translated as CASSPFLDSDRLEQFF.

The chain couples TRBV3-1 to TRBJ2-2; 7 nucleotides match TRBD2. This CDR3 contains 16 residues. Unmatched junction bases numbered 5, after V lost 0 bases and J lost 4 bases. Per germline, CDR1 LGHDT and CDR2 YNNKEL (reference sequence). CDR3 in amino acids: CASSQELGLTTGELFF. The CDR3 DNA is TGTGCCAGCAGCCAAGAACTGGGACTAACCACCGGGGAGCTGTTTTTT.

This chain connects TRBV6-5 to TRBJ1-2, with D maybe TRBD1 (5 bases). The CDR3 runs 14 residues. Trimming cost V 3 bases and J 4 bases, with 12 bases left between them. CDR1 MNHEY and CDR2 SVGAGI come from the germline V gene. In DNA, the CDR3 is TGTGCCAGCAGTTATGACAGAAAATTCTATGGCTACACCTTC. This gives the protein CASSYDRKFYGYTF.

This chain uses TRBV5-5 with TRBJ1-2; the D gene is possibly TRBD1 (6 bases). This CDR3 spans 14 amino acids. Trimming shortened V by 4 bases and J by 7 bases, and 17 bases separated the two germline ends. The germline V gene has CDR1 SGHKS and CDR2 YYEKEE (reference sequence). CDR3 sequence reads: CASSPVGGASGYTF. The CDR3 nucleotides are TGTGCCAGCAGCCCAGTGGGGGGGGCCTCTGGCTACACCTTC.

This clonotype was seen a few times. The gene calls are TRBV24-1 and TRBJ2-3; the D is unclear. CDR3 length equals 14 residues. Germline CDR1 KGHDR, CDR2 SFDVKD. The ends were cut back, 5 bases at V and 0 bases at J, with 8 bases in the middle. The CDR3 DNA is TGTGCCACCAGTGTGGCGGCGAGCACAGATACGCAGTATTTT. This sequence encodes CATSVAASTDTQYF.

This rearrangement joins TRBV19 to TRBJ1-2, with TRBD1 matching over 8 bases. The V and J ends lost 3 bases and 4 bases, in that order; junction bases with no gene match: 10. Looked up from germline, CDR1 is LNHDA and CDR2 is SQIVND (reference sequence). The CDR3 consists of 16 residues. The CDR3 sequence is CASSMVYRGVRYGYTF. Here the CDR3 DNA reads TGTGCCAGTAGTATGGTGTACAGGGGGGTTCGCTATGGCTACACCTTC. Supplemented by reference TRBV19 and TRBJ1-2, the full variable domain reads DGGITQSPKYLFRKEGQNVTLSCEQNLNHDAMYWYRQDPGQGLRLIYYSQIVNDFQKGDIAEGYSVSREKKESFPLTVTSAQKNPTAFYLCASSMVYRGVRYGYTFGSGTRLTVV.

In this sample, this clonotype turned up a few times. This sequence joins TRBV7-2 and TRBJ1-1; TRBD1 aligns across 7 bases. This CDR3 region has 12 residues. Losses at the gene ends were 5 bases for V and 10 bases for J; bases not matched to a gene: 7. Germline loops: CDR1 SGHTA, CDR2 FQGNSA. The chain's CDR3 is CASSRGDRGAFF. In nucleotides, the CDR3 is TGTGCCAGCAGCCGTGGGGACAGAGGAGCTTTCTTT.